This T cell receptor (beta chain) was profiled in a study of T cell clonality in common variable immunodeficiency. General study results and limits: In common variable immunodeficiency, TCR beta chains reportedly carried fewer deletions and N-nucleotide insertions. Compared with healthy controls, CVID subjects showed increased TCRbeta clonality, mostly in about a third.

CDR1 and CDR2 (germline): KGHSH, LQKENI. With V trimmed by 5 bases and J by 6 bases, 10 bases remained unmatched. This CDR3 is built from 16 residues. CVID and control samples used equivalent genomic DNA input. The data were produced by immunoSEQ multiplex PCR, yet TCRdb's version contains in-frame clones alone and is incomplete. The sample was found to contain over 30,000 clones, and every one recurs. Regarding this clone: Its antigen is not known. The read stops 3 residues short of the end of the CDR3; the missing end is completed from the germline J gene.

The specimen was peripheral blood mononuclear cells. The gene calls are TRBV18 and TRBJ1-2; 12 positions match TRBD1. The clonotype comes from a human donor with common variable immunodeficiency. The CDR3 spells CASSKGQGALGDGYTF. The sequenced CDR3 bases are TGTGCCAGCTCAAAGGGACAGGGGGCGCTCGGAGATGGC.